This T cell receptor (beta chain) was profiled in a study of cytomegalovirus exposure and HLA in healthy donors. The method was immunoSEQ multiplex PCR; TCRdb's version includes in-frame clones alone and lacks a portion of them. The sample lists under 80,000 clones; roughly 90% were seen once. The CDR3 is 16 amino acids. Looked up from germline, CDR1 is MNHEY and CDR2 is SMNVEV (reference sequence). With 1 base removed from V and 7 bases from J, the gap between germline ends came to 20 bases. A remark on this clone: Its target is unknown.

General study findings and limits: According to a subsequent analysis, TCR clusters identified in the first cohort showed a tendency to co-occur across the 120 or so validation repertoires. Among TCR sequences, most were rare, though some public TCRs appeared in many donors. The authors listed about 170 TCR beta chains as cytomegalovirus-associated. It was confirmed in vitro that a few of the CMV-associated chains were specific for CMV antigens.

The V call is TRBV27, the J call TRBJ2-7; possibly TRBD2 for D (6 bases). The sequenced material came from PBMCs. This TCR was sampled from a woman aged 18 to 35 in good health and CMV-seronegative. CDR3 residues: CASSLLSEFGGNEQYF. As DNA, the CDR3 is TGTGCCAGCAGTTTATTGTCCGAATTCGGAGGGAATGAGCAGTACTTC.